Below, 13 T cell receptor beta chains from the same sample are listed, as sequenced in a study of CD8+ T cells in alopecia areata. The treatment here: oral pan-JAK inhibitor, 5-10 mg twice daily. Extraction of RNA preceded its reverse transcription into cDNA, which served as the sequencing template. The repertoire was sequenced with immunoSEQ multiplex PCR; TCRdb's copy has only in-frame clones and lacks some. The table includes over 100,000 clones, 50% to 75% detected once. Specimen: CD8+ T cells sorted from blood, collected at week 24, from a patient treated with tofacitinib. All receptors derive from a human donor with alopecia areata.

The chain has TRBV5-6 and TRBJ1-2; D is uncertain. Germline CDR1 reads SGHDT; CDR2 reads YYEEEE. The V end lost 0 bases, the J end lost 8 bases, and 8 bases lay between the germline ends. This CDR3 has 12 residues. The CDR3 loop reads CASSLGLGGYTF. The CDR3 DNA is TGTGCCAGCAGCTTGGGATTGGGAGGCTACACCTTC. Complete variable domain (other parts from reference TRBV5-6 and TRBJ1-2): DAGVTQSPTHLIKTRGQQVTLRCSPKSGHDTVSWYQQALGQGPQFIFQYYEEEERQRGNFPDRFSGHQFPNYSSELNVNALLLGDSALYLCASSLGLGGYTFGSGTRLTVV.

This chain joins TRBV9 and TRBJ2-3; 12 bases line up with TRBD2. This CDR3 is built from 16 residues. CDR1 is SGDLS and CDR2 is YYNGEE in the germline V gene. With V trimmed by 1 base and J by 6 bases, 6 bases remained unmatched. The CDR3 nucleotides read TGTGCCAGCAGCGTATCTAGCGGGGGGGCCTCCGATACGCAGTATTTT. Encoded protein: CASSVSSGGASDTQYF.

CDR3 nucleotide sequence: TGCAGCGTTGTTTCTGCGAACACCGGGGAGCTGTTTTTT. It codes for CSVVSANTGELFF. V gene TRBV29-1 combines with J gene TRBJ2-2; D call uncertain. Trimming left V 4 bases short and J 0 bases short, with 6 bases between. CDR1 is SQVTM, CDR2 ANQGSEA, per germline. The CDR3 runs to 13 residues.

This rearrangement joins TRBV5-1 to TRBJ2-3, with 9 bases matching TRBD2. CDR3 length: 16 amino acids. With V trimmed by 0 bases and J by 4 bases, 6 bases remained unmatched. CDR1 is SGHRS and CDR2 is YFSETQ in the germline V gene. The CDR3 nucleotides read TGCGCCAGCAGCTTGGTTCTAAGCGGGGGGTCAGATACGCAGTATTTT. Its translation: CASSLVLSGGSDTQYF.

This clone was counted between two and nine times. The gene calls are TRBV7-2 and TRBJ2-1, with 9 bases lining up with TRBD2. This CDR3 spans 14 amino acids. Trimming cost V 2 bases and J 4 bases; bases outside gene matches: 0. CDR1 is SGHTA and CDR2 is FQGNSA in the germline V gene. The CDR3 nucleotides read TGTGCCAGCAGCTTACTAGCGGGGTACAATGAGCAGTTCTTC. Translation: CASSLLAGYNEQFF.

J is TRBJ1-2 and V is TRBV2; no clear D. The CDR3 length is 12 residues. Trimming stripped 0 bases from V and 6 bases from J, with 5 bases between. Looked up from germline, CDR1 is SNHLY and CDR2 is FYNNEI. CDR3 coding DNA: TGTGCCAGCAGTGAAGCGCTTAATGGCTACACCTTC. Amino acid sequence: CASSEALNGYTF.

V gene TRBV6-5 combines with J gene TRBJ2-7; no definite D call. V shed 0 bases and J shed 0 bases, with 6 bases lying between them. The CDR3 totals 14 residues. The V gene's germline CDR1 is MNHEY and CDR2 SVGAGI. In DNA form, the CDR3 reads TGTGCCAGCAGTTACTCTTACAGCTCCTACGAGCAGTACTTC. It encodes CASSYSYSSYEQYF.

This clone appeared once. The rearrangement joins TRBV29-1 to TRBJ1-2, with D perhaps TRBD1 (6 bases). From germline, CDR1 is SQVTM and CDR2 ANQGSEA. CDR3 length: 17 residues. The V end was cut by 0 bases, the J end by 0 bases, with 17 bases between. The CDR3 reads CSVEDGAGAEPNYGYTF. CDR3 nucleotide sequence: TGCAGCGTTGAAGATGGGGCAGGGGCTGAACCTAACTATGGCTACACCTTC.

The CDR3 protein is CASSLLGYSTDTQYF. The DNA of the CDR3 is TGTGCCAGCAGCCTTCTTGGTTATAGCACAGATACGCAGTATTTT. The V and J genes are TRBV7-8 and TRBJ2-3; D call uncertain. Germline CDR1 reads SGHVS; CDR2 reads FQNEAQ. The V end was cut by 5 bases, the J end by 0 bases, with 12 bases between. The CDR3 runs 15 residues. The complete variable domain, with remaining parts taken from reference TRBV7-8 and TRBJ2-3, reads GAGVSQSPRYKVAKRGQDVALRCDPISGHVSLFWYQQALGQGPEFLTYFQNEAQLDKSGLPSDRFFAERPEGSVSTLKIQRTQQEDSAVYLCASSLLGYSTDTQYFGPGTRLTVL.

This sequence joins TRBV30 and TRBJ1-1; possibly TRBD1 for D (6 bases). CDR1 is GTSNPN, CDR2 SVGIG, per germline (reference sequence). Trimming removed 3 bases at V and 10 bases at J, with 21 bases between. CDR3 length equals 14 residues. The CDR3 DNA sequence: TGTGCCTGGAGGAGGCTCTTAGGGCAGGGGCGAGCTTTCTTT. Protein product: CAWRRLLGQGRAFF.

This chain links TRBV7-9 with TRBJ2-7, with D unclear. Germline lookup yields CDR1 SEHNR and CDR2 FQNEAQ (reference sequence). CDR3 length: 15 residues. Deletions cut 5 bases from V and 2 bases from J, with 16 bases between. DNA of the CDR3: TGTGCCAGCAGCCCATCCCAAGGGTTGACCTACGAGCAGTACTTC. Encoded protein: CASSPSQGLTYEQYF.

This clone has more than one count but fewer than ten. The chain couples TRBV15 to TRBJ1-1, with no clear D. V lost 5 bases, J lost 1 base, and 8 bases lay in between. The germline V gene has CDR1 LNHNV and CDR2 YYDKDF (reference sequence). The CDR3 runs to 13 residues. The CDR3 DNA follows: TGTGCCACCAGCCCCTACAGGAACACTGAAGCTTTCTTT. Translated: CATSPYRNTEAFF.

This clone came up a few times. This chain uses TRBV6-1 with TRBJ1-5, with D perhaps TRBD1 (6 bases). This CDR3 spans 15 amino acids. Trimming cost V 1 base and J 3 bases, with 10 bases left between them. The V gene's germline CDR1 is MNHNS and CDR2 SASEGT. The CDR3 DNA reads TGTGCCAGCAGTGAAGTAGGACAGAACAATCAGCCCCAGCATTTT. Its protein product is CASSEVGQNNQPQHF.